Shown below are 29 T cell receptor beta chains from a single sample sequenced in a study of identical twins. In TCRdb, the 5' RACE reads were re-called with MiXCR into one record per CDR3 protein. Here the sample spans 240,000 or so distinct CDR3 sequences, about 7% being singletons. A further study also used this sample, focusing on yellow fever vaccine responses in identical twins.

The sequencing sample was made of memory (CD45RO+) T cells sorted from blood. Receptors were obtained from a woman between 18 and 29 years old in good health.

This clonotype has ten or more counts. The chain carries TRBV5-6 and TRBJ2-1, with D possibly being TRBD2 (6 bases). CDR1 and CDR2 from the germline V gene are SGHDT and YYEEEE. The CDR3 has 13 residues. Trimming shortened V by 4 bases and J by 7 bases, and 12 bases separated the two germline ends. The CDR3 nucleotides read TGTGCCAGCAGCAGAGGGACTGTGAATGAGCAGTTCTTC. This gives the protein CASSRGTVNEQFF.

The sample holds a few counts of this clonotype. The chain couples TRBV6-5 to TRBJ2-1; D might be TRBD2 (5 bases). This CDR3 comprises 15 residues. Germline values: CDR1 MNHEY, CDR2 SVGAGI. Trimming removed 5 bases at V and 4 bases at J, with 15 bases between. The CDR3 protein is CASSPSLEGYNEQFF. CDR3 nucleotides: TGTGCCAGCAGTCCCTCGCTCGAGGGATACAATGAGCAGTTCTTC.

This clonotype was detected a few times. The chain employs TRBV2 and TRBJ2-1; D remains unclear. The germline V gene has CDR1 SNHLY and CDR2 FYNNEI. The CDR3 covers 15 residues. With 5 bases removed from V and 0 bases from J, the gap between germline ends came to 11 bases. In DNA, the CDR3 is TGTGCCAGCAGTCCCTCCTCTCTCTCCTACAATGAGCAGTTCTTC. Translated, it gives CASSPSSLSYNEQFF.

This clonotype has a handful of counts. This rearrangement joins TRBV10-3 to TRBJ1-1, with a possible D match to TRBD1 (5 bases). CDR1 is ENHRY and CDR2 is SYGVKD in the germline V gene. The CDR3 covers 12 residues. Between the trimmed V and J ends, which lost 6 bases and 4 bases, there was a span of 9 bases. The CDR3 coding sequence is TGTGCCATCAGCCCCGGGGGCACTGAAGCTTTCTTT. Protein sequence: CAISPGGTEAFF.

The V gene is TRBV27, the J gene TRBJ2-5, with D perhaps matching TRBD2 (6 bases). Trimming removed 10 bases from V and 2 bases from J, with 20 bases in between. The germline V gene encodes CDR1 MNHEY and CDR2 SMNVEV (reference sequence). This CDR3 comprises 15 residues. CDR3 bases: TGTGCCACCACTCGTAGCGGTCTCCGTCAAGAGACCCAGTACTTC. Translated, it gives CATTRSGLRQETQYF.

This clonotype was observed a handful of times. Written as DNA, the CDR3 is TGTGCCAGCAGCTTAGGGAGGGTTCCCTCCTACGAGCAGTACGTC. Protein sequence: CASSLGRVPSYEQYV. The chain recombines TRBV11-2 with TRBJ2-7, with D possibly being TRBD2 (6 bases). Trimming shortened V by 1 base and J by 0 bases, and 10 bases separated the two germline ends. The germline CDR1 and CDR2 sequences are SGHAT and FQNNGV. CDR3 size: 15 residues.

This clonotype was counted only a few times. For the CDR3, the DNA is TGCAGCGTTGTGGGGCGGACAGGGTTAGTGGCCACTGAAGCTTTCTTT. It yields the protein CSVVGRTGLVATEAFF. V and J are TRBV29-1 and TRBJ1-1, with 8 bases aligning to TRBD1. The ends lost 4 bases at V and 4 bases at J; junction bases unmatched: 14. CDR1 is SQVTM, CDR2 ANQGSEA, per germline. The CDR3 is 16 residues long. The whole variable domain, remainder taken from reference TRBV29-1 and TRBJ1-1, is SAVISQKPSRDICQRGTSLTIQCQVDSQVTMMFWYRQQPGQSLTLIATANQGSEATYESGFVIDKFPISRPNLTFSTLTVSNMSPEDSSIYLCSVVGRTGLVATEAFFGQGTRLTVV.

The chain couples TRBV29-1 to TRBJ1-1; TRBD1 matches 9 bases. V shed 1 base and J 5 bases; nucleotides not matched to a gene: 8. In germline, CDR1 is SQVTM, CDR2 ANQGSEA. This CDR3 spans 15 amino acids. The CDR3 spells CSVEVNRGQRTEAFF. In DNA form, the CDR3 reads TGCAGCGTTGAAGTTAACAGGGGGCAGCGGACTGAAGCTTTCTTT.

This clonotype was seen repeatedly, ten times or more. This chain links TRBV6-5 with TRBJ1-6, with D tentatively TRBD1 (6 bases). V was cut by 2 bases and J by 10 bases, with 15 bases left in between. Per germline, CDR1 MNHEY and CDR2 SVGAGI. The CDR3 totals 15 residues. The CDR3 region is CASSYTDSLRSPLHF. CDR3 coding DNA: TGTGCCAGCAGTTACACGGACAGTCTGCGATCACCCCTCCACTTT.

There are many counts of this clonotype. The chain combines TRBV20-1 with TRBJ2-3, with 7 bases fitting TRBD1. Looked up from germline, CDR1 is DFQATT and CDR2 is SNEGSKA (reference sequence). There are 16 residues in the CDR3. Unmatched junction bases numbered 10, after V lost 2 bases and J lost 2 bases. CDR3 residues: CSARHRDRRFTDTQYF. The CDR3 DNA follows: TGCAGTGCTAGACACCGGGACAGAAGATTCACAGATACGCAGTATTTT.

This clonotype has ten or more counts. The chain uses TRBV29-1 and TRBJ2-1; TRBD1 agrees at 10 bases. The V gene end was trimmed by 5 bases and the J gene end by 3 bases; junction bases not matched to a gene: 1. Germline V CDR1 and CDR2: SQVTM, ANQGSEA. This CDR3 is 13 amino acids long. CDR3 DNA: TGCAGCGTTTGGACAGGGGGCTACAATGAGCAGTTCTTC. Translation gives CSVWTGGYNEQFF.

This clonotype was detected only a few times. The chain recombines TRBV20-1 with TRBJ2-4; 13 bases map to TRBD2. Germline V gene sequence: CDR1 DFQATT, CDR2 SNEGSKA (reference sequence). V shed 5 bases, J shed 5 bases, and the junction held 6 bases outside the gene matches. The CDR3 covers 15 residues. CDR3 loop: CSASRLAGGQNIQYF. The CDR3 bases are TGCAGTGCTTCCCGACTAGCGGGAGGACAAAACATTCAGTACTTC.

This clonotype was observed at least ten times. The chain uses TRBV12-3 or TRBV12-4 and TRBJ2-7; weak D call: TRBD1 (6 bases). With 2 bases removed from V and 7 bases from J, the gap between germline ends came to 15 bases. The CDR3 is 14 residues long. The CDR3 DNA sequence: TGTGCCAGCAGTTTACTGACAGGCTTGGGGGAGCAGTACTTC. Translating gives CASSLLTGLGEQYF.

This clonotype was counted a few times. This sequence joins TRBV27 and TRBJ2-1, with 9 bases fitting TRBD2. The CDR3 is 17 residues long. Germline values: CDR1 MNHEY, CDR2 SMNVEV (reference sequence). V gave up 6 bases and J gave up 1 base; unmatched junction bases: 10. CDR3 protein: CASRQAGGRGSYNEQFF. The CDR3 DNA is TGTGCCAGCAGACAAGCGGGGGGCCGTGGATCCTACAATGAGCAGTTCTTC.

This clonotype was seen more than once but under ten times. This rearrangement joins TRBV5-1 to TRBJ2-1, with TRBD2 matching over 9 bases. Germline trimming cut 4 bases from V and 0 bases from J; bases unmatched to any gene: 5. From germline, CDR1 is SGHRS and CDR2 YFSETQ. The CDR3 contains 16 residues. CDR3 sequence reads: CASSPNSGSSYNEQFF. The DNA for the CDR3 is TGCGCCAGCAGCCCTAATAGCGGGAGCTCCTACAATGAGCAGTTCTTC.

The table lists this clonotype with a few counts. The rearrangement joins TRBV12-3 or TRBV12-4 to TRBJ2-2; TRBD2 matches 7 bases. The CDR3 has 15 residues. With V trimmed by 3 bases and J by 6 bases, 7 bases remained unmatched. CDR3 nucleotide sequence: TGTGCCAGCAGTTTGAATACGGGAGGAGCCGGGGAGCTGTTTTTT. Protein: CASSLNTGGAGELFF.

This clonotype appeared many times. J is TRBJ2-5 and V is TRBV20-1, with 8 bases aligning to TRBD2. Per the germline V gene, CDR1 is DFQATT and CDR2 is SNEGSKA (reference sequence). The CDR3 loop spans 15 amino acids. Trimming cost V 0 bases and J 3 bases; bases outside gene matches: 6. Written as DNA, the CDR3 is TGCAGTGCTAGAGATAGCGGGAAGTGGGAAGAGACCCAGTACTTC. Its translation is CSARDSGKWEETQYF.

The sample holds a few counts of this clonotype. The CDR3 region is CASSQGVAGYEQYF. The DNA for the CDR3 is TGTGCCAGCAGCCAAGGGGTTGCTGGCTACGAGCAGTACTTC. This rearrangement joins TRBV3-1 to TRBJ2-7; D is unresolved. CDR3 length: 14 residues. V lost 1 base and J 3 bases, leaving 10 bases between the germline ends. Germline V gene sequence: CDR1 LGHDT, CDR2 YNNKEL (reference sequence).

This clonotype was counted at least ten times. The gene calls are TRBV6-5 and TRBJ2-5, with unresolved D. Looked up from germline, CDR1 is MNHEY and CDR2 is SVGAGI. Deletions cut 2 bases from V and 1 base from J, with 17 bases between. The CDR3 consists of 17 residues. CDR3 protein: CASSYHGSRWGQETQYF. CDR3 nucleotide sequence: TGTGCCAGCAGTTACCACGGGTCGCGCTGGGGCCAAGAGACCCAGTACTTC.

The rearrangement uses TRBV11-2 and TRBJ2-3; D uncertain. Germline values: CDR1 SGHAT, CDR2 FQNNGV. The CDR3 spans 13 residues. Deletions cut 2 bases from V and 6 bases from J, with 9 bases between. The CDR3 loop reads CASSLYGRDTQYF. For the CDR3, the DNA is TGTGCCAGCAGCTTATACGGGCGGGATACGCAGTATTTT.

The V call is TRBV3-1, the J call TRBJ2-5, with D unresolved. This CDR3 is built from 14 residues. Trimming took 4 bases from V and 5 from J, leaving 14 bases between them. Germline CDR1 and CDR2: LGHDT and YNNKEL (reference sequence). This CDR3 reads CASSRSPDGETQYF. Written as DNA, the CDR3 is TGTGCCAGCAGCCGGAGTCCGGATGGGGAGACCCAGTACTTC.

This clonotype was detected ten times or more. The chain couples TRBV4-2 to TRBJ2-1, with a tentative D call TRBD2 (5 bases). Germline V gives CDR1 LGHNA, CDR2 YNFKEQ. The length of the CDR3 is 13 residues. V was trimmed by 1 base and J by 6 bases, leaving 7 bases between them. The CDR3 region is CASSQGEGNEQFF. For the CDR3, the DNA is TGTGCCAGCAGCCAAGGTGAGGGCAATGAGCAGTTCTTC.

This clonotype occurred a few times. V and J are TRBV10-2 and TRBJ1-1; 8 bases fit TRBD1. V was clipped by 3 bases and J by 7 bases; unmatched bases: 4. Germline CDR1 WSHSY, CDR2 SAAADI. This CDR3 is built from 13 residues. The CDR3 DNA reads TGCGCCAGCAGTGACAGGGGGCGCGGTGAAGCTTTCTTT. Translation: CASSDRGRGEAFF.

CDR3 sequence reads: CASSFSDRGAFF. The CDR3 DNA follows: TGTGCCAGCAGTTTCTCCGACAGGGGAGCTTTCTTT. The chain recombines TRBV12-3 or TRBV12-4 with TRBJ1-1; 8 nucleotides align to TRBD1. The CDR3 has 12 amino acids. The ends lost 3 bases at V and 10 bases at J; junction bases unmatched: 4.

This clonotype has a count of ten or more. CDR3 protein: CSARDPQQGAFNQPQHF. The CDR3 DNA is TGCAGTGCTAGAGATCCTCAACAGGGAGCTTTCAATCAGCCCCAGCATTTT. The chain couples TRBV20-1 to TRBJ1-5, with D perhaps matching TRBD1 (6 bases). The V and J ends lost 0 bases and 3 bases respectively, with 18 bases between them. Germline assignment: CDR1 DFQATT and CDR2 SNEGSKA (reference sequence). CDR3 length equals 17 residues.

The V gene is TRBV29-1, the J gene TRBJ2-2; no definite D call. Per the germline V gene, CDR1 is SQVTM and CDR2 is ANQGSEA. The CDR3 is made up of 14 amino acids. Trimming shortened V by 5 bases and J by 2 bases, and 12 bases separated the two germline ends. Here the CDR3 DNA reads TGCAGCGTTAAATCCAGTCTTAACACCGGGGAGCTGTTTTTT. It codes for CSVKSSLNTGELFF.

At least ten counts were recorded for this clonotype. V is TRBV12-3 or TRBV12-4 and J is TRBJ2-1, with 10 bases matching TRBD2. Germline trimming cut 11 bases from V and 0 bases from J; bases unmatched to any gene: 16. This CDR3 has 18 amino acids. The CDR3 here is CALCLALSGGGSYNEQFF. The CDR3 region has the DNA TGTGCCCTCTGTTTAGCTCTAAGCGGGGGGGGCTCCTACAATGAGCAGTTCTTC.

The table lists this clonotype with many counts. The J gene is TRBJ1-4, the V gene TRBV20-1; 7 bases fit TRBD1. Trimming took 3 bases from V and 5 from J; bases not matched to a gene: 6. Germline CDR1 DFQATT, CDR2 SNEGSKA (reference sequence). The CDR3 runs 14 residues. The CDR3 sequence is CSARIQGENEKLFF. The CDR3, as DNA: TGCAGTGCTAGGATCCAGGGGGAAAATGAAAAACTGTTTTTT.

The V and J genes are TRBV6-1 and TRBJ2-3; 10 bases align to TRBD2. Trimming cost V 4 bases and J 1 base; bases outside gene matches: 5. Germline loops: CDR1 MNHNS, CDR2 SASEGT. CDR3 length: 16 residues. The CDR3: CASSVVAGGGTDTQYF. The CDR3 DNA reads TGTGCCAGCAGTGTGGTAGCGGGGGGTGGCACAGATACGCAGTATTTT.